The 17 T cell receptor beta chains below all came from one sample that was sequenced in a study of cytomegalovirus exposure and HLA in healthy donors. The PCR ran on 60 Vbeta and 13 Jbeta primers. Generated by immunoSEQ multiplex PCR, the TCRdb table keeps only in-frame clones and is missing some. In the table there are over 70,000 clones, approximately 77% of which are singletons. Sequencing was carried out using PBMCs. The receptors derive from a man younger than 40 in good health and CMV-seronegative.

This chain uses TRBV6-1 with TRBJ2-5, with TRBD2 identical over 8 bases. The CDR3 contains 17 residues. With V trimmed by 1 base and J by 5 bases, 12 bases remained unmatched. Looked up from germline, CDR1 is MNHNS and CDR2 is SASEGT. The CDR3 coding sequence is TGTGCCAGCAGTGAAGTACGGACGGGGGGGCCCCGGGAGACCCAGTACTTC. It translates to CASSEVRTGGPRETQYF.

V and J are TRBV7-2 and TRBJ2-3, with 8 bases lining up with TRBD2. The CDR3 totals 15 residues. Germline-derived CDR1 and CDR2 are SGHTA and FQGNSA. With 4 bases clipped from V and 5 bases from J, the junction kept 8 bases outside the gene matches. The CDR3 DNA reads TGTGCCAGCAGCTCCCCAGCGGGAGTGAGAGATACGCAGTATTTT. This codes for CASSSPAGVRDTQYF.

The chain joins TRBV6-5 to TRBJ2-3; TRBD1 aligns across 8 bases. The V gene's germline CDR1 is MNHEY and CDR2 SVGAGI. The CDR3 covers 15 residues. V gave up 0 bases and J gave up 4 bases; unmatched junction bases: 3. The CDR3 loop is CASSYSRTGPDTQYF. The CDR3 DNA reads as TGTGCCAGCAGTTACTCGAGGACAGGGCCAGATACGCAGTATTTT.

V gene TRBV19 combines with J gene TRBJ2-1, with no clear D. The CDR3 totals 12 residues. Trimming removed 4 bases at V and 9 bases at J, with 10 bases between. Per germline, CDR1 LNHDA and CDR2 SQIVND (reference sequence). CDR3 protein: CASSTQASEQFF. The CDR3 region has the DNA TGTGCCAGTAGTACCCAGGCGAGTGAGCAGTTCTTC.

The CDR3 DNA reads TGTGCCAGCAGCCTCGGGACTCTTGCAACTAATGAAAAACTGTTTTTT. Residues: CASSLGTLATNEKLFF. The rearrangement uses TRBV5-5 and TRBJ1-4; TRBD1 might be the D (5 bases). The CDR3 totals 16 residues. CDR1 is SGHKS and CDR2 is YYEKEE in the germline V gene (reference sequence). V lost 4 bases and J 0 bases, leaving 13 bases between the germline ends.

The chain recombines TRBV28 with TRBJ1-5, with no clear D. Germline CDR1 MDHEN, CDR2 SYDVKM. The CDR3 runs 14 residues. V lost 7 bases and J lost 0, with 10 bases in between. In DNA, the CDR3 is TGTGCCAGCAAAGTAACCTATAGCAATCAGCCCCAGCATTTT. Translation: CASKVTYSNQPQHF.

A few counts support this clone. V is TRBV27 and J is TRBJ2-7; a possible D gene is TRBD2 (6 bases). Trimming cost V 2 bases and J 2 bases, with 16 bases left between them. The CDR3 runs to 16 residues. Germline CDR1 MNHEY, CDR2 SMNVEV (reference sequence). Here the CDR3 reads CASSLIVSTGAYEQYF. CDR3 nucleotide sequence: TGTGCCAGCAGTTTAATTGTGTCGACGGGAGCCTACGAGCAGTACTTC.

This clone was counted a few times. This rearrangement joins TRBV18 to TRBJ1-4, with a weak D call TRBD1 (6 bases). The CDR3 has 13 amino acids. Trimming shortened V by 6 bases and J by 10 bases, and 15 bases separated the two germline ends. Germline V gene lookup returns CDR1 KGHSH and CDR2 LQKENI. The CDR3, as DNA: TGTGCCAGCTCGCCGAGACAGGACGGAAAACTGTTTTTT. Its protein product is CASSPRQDGKLFF.

The rearrangement uses TRBV28 and TRBJ2-2; D possibly corresponds to TRBD1 (6 bases). From germline, CDR1 is MDHEN and CDR2 SYDVKM. The CDR3 extends over 15 amino acids. The ends were cut back, 8 bases at V and 0 bases at J, with 13 bases in the middle. In DNA form, the CDR3 reads TGTGCCAGCCAATTATACAGGGCGAACACCGGGGAGCTGTTTTTT. It specifies CASQLYRANTGELFF.

This clone was detected only a few times. Other DNA sequences within the sample encode an identical CDR3. The CDR3 region is CASSLQGNTEAFF. CDR3 in DNA: TGTGCCAGCAGTTTACAGGGAAACACTGAAGCTTTCTTT. The V gene is TRBV6-1, the J gene TRBJ1-1, with D perhaps matching TRBD1 (6 bases). The CDR3 totals 13 residues. V lost 5 bases, J lost 2 bases, and 9 bases lay in between. In germline, CDR1 is MNHNS, CDR2 SASEGT.

In its sample, this clone was seen a few times. The chain joins TRBV10-3 to TRBJ1-1; perhaps TRBD1 as D (5 bases). CDR1 is ENHRY, CDR2 SYGVKD, per germline. This CDR3 contains 13 residues. Trimming stripped 7 bases from V and 5 bases from J, with 14 bases between. DNA of the CDR3: TGTGCCATCAAAGGGGTTAGGGAAACTGAAGCTTTCTTT. Translation gives CAIKGVRETEAFF.

The sample holds a few counts of this clone. The J gene is TRBJ1-2, the V gene TRBV6-6; 7 nucleotides agree with TRBD1. Trimming removed 6 bases from V and 8 bases from J; junction bases left unmatched: 9. Germline CDR1 and CDR2: MNHNY and SVGAGI (reference sequence). The CDR3 is 13 amino acids. CDR3 amino acids: CASSDTGEEGYTF. The CDR3 DNA follows: TGTGCCAGCAGCGACACAGGGGAGGAAGGCTACACCTTC.

This clone was counted a few times. The rearrangement joins TRBV7-6 to TRBJ2-3; TRBD2 is a possible D gene (6 bases). The germline V gene encodes CDR1 SGHVS and CDR2 FNYEAQ. Trimming took 3 bases from V and 2 from J, leaving 12 bases between them. This CDR3 has 15 residues. CDR3 in amino acids: CASSLEGRVTDTQYF. CDR3 bases: TGTGCCAGCAGCTTGGAGGGGCGGGTCACAGATACGCAGTATTTT.

This rearrangement joins TRBV27 to TRBJ2-1, with TRBD2 matching over 14 bases. Trimming took 1 base from V and 9 from J; bases not matched to a gene: 5. The CDR3 spans 16 residues. Looked up from germline, CDR1 is MNHEY and CDR2 is SMNVEV (reference sequence). CDR3 sequence reads: CASSLLGTSGSLEQFF. The CDR3 DNA reads as TGTGCCAGCAGTTTATTGGGGACTAGCGGGAGTCTTGAGCAGTTCTTC.

The rearrangement uses TRBV5-8 and TRBJ1-3; D perhaps matches TRBD1 (5 bases). CDR3 length equals 16 residues. Germline V lookup: CDR1 SGHTS, CDR2 YDEGEE. Trimming cost V 2 bases and J 4 bases, with 16 bases left between them. The CDR3 DNA reads as TGTGCCAGCAGCTTTTTAACGACAGTAACAGGAAACACCATATATTTT. Its protein product is CASSFLTTVTGNTIYF.

This chain connects TRBV9 to TRBJ2-7; 10 bases fit TRBD2. Germline V gives CDR1 SGDLS, CDR2 YYNGEE. Losses at the gene ends were 4 bases for V and 5 bases for J; bases not matched to a gene: 9. The CDR3 totals 15 residues. CDR3 residues: CASSPALAGKDEQYF. In DNA form, the CDR3 reads TGTGCCAGCAGCCCCGCACTAGCGGGAAAGGACGAGCAGTACTTC.

The CDR3 is CASSLGTASYNEQFF. As DNA, the CDR3 is TGTGCCAGCAGCTTGGGGACAGCCTCCTACAATGAGCAGTTCTTC. The gene calls are TRBV5-4 and TRBJ2-1; D may be TRBD1 (6 bases). Germline V lookup: CDR1 SGHNT, CDR2 YYREEE (reference sequence). CDR3 length equals 15 residues. V was clipped by 0 bases and J by 0 bases, with 7 bases between them.